This T cell receptor (beta chain) comes out of a study of blood T cell repertoires in COVID-19. Study context: COVID-19 samples collected from the United States, Italy and Spain covered acute and convalescent phases. PBMCs, B-cell-depleted T cells, or T cells provided the cDNA or gDNA that made up the material.

This CDR3 spans 14 amino acids. Trimming shortened V by 4 bases and J by 3 bases, and 14 bases separated the two germline ends. Germline loops: CDR1 SGHRS, CDR2 YFSETQ. Authors' methods: The authors estimated nucleated cell counts from reference gene primer amplification. Produced via immunoSEQ multiplex PCR; TCRdb's table is partial and in-frame only. V and J calls plus clone size are reproduced from that table; the DNA served to infer D and trimming. The sample has tens of thousands of clones; approximately 92% are singletons. This sequence joins TRBV5-1 and TRBJ2-7; a possible D gene is TRBD2 (7 bases). What was sequenced was peripheral blood. The clonotype originates from a man of 80 years or more with acute or convalescent COVID-19. Here the CDR3 DNA reads TGCGCCAGCAGCACACAGGGAGGGGTCTACGAGCAGTACTTC. Translated: CASSTQGGVYEQYF.